The sequence of this T cell receptor beta chain was determined in a study of identical twins. Study results and caveats: Out-of-frame alpha sequences shared between twins exhibited an excess of low generation probability. Beta out-of-frame sequences showed weaker excess sharing between twins.

The CDR3 loop spans 15 amino acids. J was trimmed by 2 bases and V by 6 bases; bases with no gene match: 9. Germline loops: CDR1 SNHLY, CDR2 FYNNEI. Carrying unique molecular identifiers, the cDNA also gained a universal primer site through template switching. One entry per CDR3 protein results from TCRdb running MiXCR on the 5' RACE reads. The table includes 1.5 million or so distinct CDR3 sequences, 32% detected once. As regards this clonotype: Its target is unknown.

The V and J genes are TRBV2 and TRBJ1-1; 7 bases fit TRBD1. Specimen: cord blood. The TCR sequence derives from a newborn girl in good health. The CDR3 nucleotides read TGTGCCAGCAGGTTTCCTCCAGGGGGAAACACTGAAGCTTTCTTT. As protein: CASRFPPGGNTEAFF. Variable domain in full (rest from reference TRBV2 and TRBJ1-1): EPEVTQTPSHQVTQMGQEVILRCVPISNHLYFYWYRQILGQKVEFLVSFYNNEISEKSEIFDDQFSVERPDGSNFTLKIRSTKLEDSAMYFCASRFPPGGNTEAFFGQGTRLTVV.